Below are 8 T cell receptor beta chains sequenced from a single sample in a study of shared clonotypes between healthy human individuals. The method was immunoSEQ multiplex PCR; TCRdb's version includes in-frame clones alone and lacks a portion of them. The table lists around 700,000 clones, 72% of them singletons. Sequences were obtained from memory CD4+ T cells sorted from blood. Described subset: CD45RA-negative fraction. Receptor source: a woman younger than 45 in good health.

The chain couples TRBV7-2 to TRBJ1-1; D is unclear. This CDR3 region has 14 residues. Germline V gene data show CDR1 as SGHTA and CDR2 as FQGNSA. V gave up 5 bases and J gave up 5 bases, with 15 bases separating them. Written as DNA, the CDR3 is TGTGCCAGCAGCCCAAGGCGGGCGGGTACTGAAGCTTTCTTT. It specifies CASSPRRAGTEAFF. The variable domain in full, completed from reference TRBV7-2 and TRBJ1-1, reads GAGVSQSPSNKVTEKGKDVELRCDPISGHTALYWYRQSLGQGLEFLIYFQGNSAPDKSGLPSDRFSAERTGGSVSTLTIQRTQQEDSAVYLCASSPRRAGTEAFFGQGTRLTVV.

The chain links TRBV25-1 to TRBJ1-4; D is undetermined. V was pared by 3 bases and J by 13 bases, with 18 bases between. Germline V CDR1 and CDR2: MGHDK, SYGVNS. The CDR3 is 14 amino acids. As DNA, the CDR3 is TGTGCCAGCAGTGAGCAACTGGACGCGTTTGGACTGTTTTTT. Translating it yields CASSEQLDAFGLFF.

Written as DNA, the CDR3 is TGTGCCAGCTCACCACCATCTACCAGGGTGAACACTGAAGCTTTCTTT. This translates into CASSPPSTRVNTEAFF. This chain connects TRBV18 to TRBJ1-1; tentatively, D is TRBD1 (5 bases). Trimming took 0 bases from V and 0 from J, leaving 11 bases between them. Germline lookup yields CDR1 KGHSH and CDR2 LQKENI. The CDR3 extends over 16 amino acids.

The gene calls are TRBV18 and TRBJ1-2, with D perhaps TRBD1 (5 bases). Trimming cost V 2 bases and J 6 bases, with 16 bases left between them. CDR3 size: 15 residues. Germline assignment: CDR1 KGHSH and CDR2 LQKENI. CDR3 residues: CASSPGGPGLDGYTF. CDR3 DNA: TGTGCCAGCTCACCAGGGGGTCCAGGTCTCGATGGCTACACCTTC.

The CDR3: CASSRTRAPSGFTGELFF. The CDR3 coding sequence is TGTGCCAGCAGCCGGACGCGGGCACCTAGCGGGTTCACCGGGGAGCTGTTTTTT. The chain recombines TRBV11-2 with TRBJ2-2, with 8 bases fitting TRBD2. V lost 5 bases and J lost 4; bases outside the gene matches: 15. The CDR3 is 18 residues long. Germline CDR1 reads SGHAT; CDR2 reads FQNNGV.

This chain joins TRBV15 and TRBJ1-5; D is unclear. This CDR3 contains 12 residues. Germline lookup yields CDR1 LNHNV and CDR2 YYDKDF (reference sequence). V was cut by 0 bases and J by 4 bases, with 1 base left in between. The CDR3 sequence is CATSRDNQPQHF. DNA for the CDR3: TGTGCCACCAGCAGAGATAATCAGCCCCAGCATTTT.

This chain's CDR3 is CASSLAAGGPLNTQYF. The CDR3 nucleotides are TGTGCCAGCAGCTTAGCTGCGGGAGGGCCTTTGAATACGCAGTATTTT. The V gene is TRBV11-2, the J gene TRBJ2-3, with 9 bases fitting TRBD2. This CDR3 has 16 residues. The germline CDR1 and CDR2 sequences are SGHAT and FQNNGV. The junction had 9 bases not matched to a gene; V was cut back by 1 base and J by 7 bases.

This clone was detected only a few times. Other DNA sequences in this sample translate to the same CDR3. The V and J genes are TRBV18 and TRBJ2-1; no firm D call. Germline V gene lookup returns CDR1 KGHSH and CDR2 LQKENI. The CDR3 runs 13 residues. V was cut by 3 bases and J by 3 bases, with 6 bases left in between. In DNA form, the CDR3 reads TGTGCCAGCTCACCGGCTAGCTACAATGAGCAGTTCTTC. Amino acid sequence: CASSPASYNEQFF.